Described below is a single TCR beta chain sequence and its context. Its cognate antigen is unknown. The data were produced by immunoSEQ multiplex PCR, yet TCRdb's version contains in-frame clones alone and is incomplete. The sample records roughly 81,000 clones, approximately 90% being singletons. At cycle 4 day 1, cycle 7 day 1, and baseline, blood was sampled. This sample stems from a study of OX40 agonist ivuxolimab in advanced cancers. Study-wide background: Participants could have had prior anti-PD-1, anti-PD-L1 or anti-CTLA-4 therapy, and about 40% had some. General study findings and limits: Also showing low normalized T-cell clonal expansion were some of the nonresponders.

The receptor's source is an adult with an advanced solid tumor such as melanoma, head and neck, liver or kidney cancer. The sequencing here drew on CD4+ or CD8+ T cells sorted from blood, taken in a trial of the OX40 agonist ivuxolimab.

The CDR3 spells CASSPQPGHTNTEAFF. The CDR3 DNA reads TGTGCCAGCAGCCCCCAACCGGGACATACGAACACTGAAGCTTTCTTT. J is TRBJ1-1 and V is TRBV7-3, with D tentatively TRBD1 (6 bases). CDR3 length: 16 residues. CDR1 and CDR2 from the germline V gene are SGHTA and FQGTGA. V gave up 5 bases and J gave up 1 base, with 17 bases separating them.